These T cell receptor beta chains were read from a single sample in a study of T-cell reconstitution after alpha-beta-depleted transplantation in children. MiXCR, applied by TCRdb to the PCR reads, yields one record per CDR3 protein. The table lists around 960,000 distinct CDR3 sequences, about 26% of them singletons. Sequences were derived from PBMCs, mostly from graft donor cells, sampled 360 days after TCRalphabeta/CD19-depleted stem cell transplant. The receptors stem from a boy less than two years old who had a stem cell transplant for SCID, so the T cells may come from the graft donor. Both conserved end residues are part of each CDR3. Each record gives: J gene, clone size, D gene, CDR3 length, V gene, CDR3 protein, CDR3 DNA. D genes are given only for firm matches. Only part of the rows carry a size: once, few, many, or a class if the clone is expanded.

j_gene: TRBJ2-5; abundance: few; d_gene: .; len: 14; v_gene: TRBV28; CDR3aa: CASSWEAYQETQYF; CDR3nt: TGTGCCAGCAGTTGGGAGGCCTATCAAGAGACCCAGTACTTC
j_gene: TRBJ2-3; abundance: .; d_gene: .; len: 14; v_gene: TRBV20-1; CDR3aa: CSASKGGRTDTQYF; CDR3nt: TGCAGTGCTAGTAAGGGGGGTCGCACAGATACGCAGTATTTT
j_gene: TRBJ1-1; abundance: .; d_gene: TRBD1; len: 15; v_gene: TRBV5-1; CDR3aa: CASSLSRSRGQEAFF; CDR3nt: TGCGCCAGCAGCCTTTCCCGTTCAAGGGGGCAGGAAGCTTTCTTT
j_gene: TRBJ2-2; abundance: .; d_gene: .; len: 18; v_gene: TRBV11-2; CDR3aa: CASSLGPRSSENTGELFF; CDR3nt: TGTGCCAGCAGCTTAGGTCCCCGTTCTAGCGAAAACACCGGGGAGCTGTTTTTT
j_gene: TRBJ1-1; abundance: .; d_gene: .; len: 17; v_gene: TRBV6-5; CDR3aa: CASSYSGWRGRDTEAFF; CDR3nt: TGTGCCAGCAGTTACTCCGGATGGCGGGGCCGGGACACTGAAGCTTTCTTT
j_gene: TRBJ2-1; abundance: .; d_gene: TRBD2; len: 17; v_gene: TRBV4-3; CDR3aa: CASSQDQERGGHNEQFF; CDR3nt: TGCGCCAGCAGCCAAGATCAGGAGCGGGGGGGACACAATGAGCAGTTCTTC
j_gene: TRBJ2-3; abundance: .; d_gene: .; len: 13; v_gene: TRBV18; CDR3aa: CASSPSGDDTQYF; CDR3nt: TGTGCCAGCTCACCCTCCGGGGACGATACGCAGTATTTT
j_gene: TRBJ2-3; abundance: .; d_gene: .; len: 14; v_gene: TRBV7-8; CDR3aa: CASSSPEAGDTQYF; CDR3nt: TGTGCCAGCAGCTCCCCCGAGGCGGGGGATACGCAGTATTTT
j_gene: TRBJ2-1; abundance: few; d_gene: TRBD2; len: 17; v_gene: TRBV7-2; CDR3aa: CASSLRPSGGERNEQFF; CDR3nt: TGTGCCAGCAGCTTAAGGCCGAGCGGGGGCGAGAGGAATGAGCAGTTCTTC
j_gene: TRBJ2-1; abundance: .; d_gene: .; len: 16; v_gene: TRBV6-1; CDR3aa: CASSLNGRPSYNEQFF; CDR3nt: TGTGCCAGCAGTCTAAATGGCCGGCCCTCCTACAATGAGCAGTTCTTC
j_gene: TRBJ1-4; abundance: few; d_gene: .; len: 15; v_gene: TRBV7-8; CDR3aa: CASSGAGATNEKLFF; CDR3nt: TGTGCCAGCAGCGGCGCAGGGGCAACTAATGAAAAACTGTTTTTT
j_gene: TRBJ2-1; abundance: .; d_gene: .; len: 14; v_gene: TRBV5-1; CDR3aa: CASSYFTRENEQFF; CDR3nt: TGCGCCAGCAGCTATTTTACCAGGGAAAATGAGCAGTTCTTC
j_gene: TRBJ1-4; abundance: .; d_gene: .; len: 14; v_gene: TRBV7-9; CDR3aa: CASSSRGQLEKLFF; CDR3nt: TGTGCCAGCAGCTCCCGAGGACAGCTGGAAAAACTGTTTTTT
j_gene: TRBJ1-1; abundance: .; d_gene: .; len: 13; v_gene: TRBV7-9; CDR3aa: CASSRRYDTEAFF; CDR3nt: TGTGCCAGCAGTCGTAGGTACGACACTGAAGCTTTCTTT
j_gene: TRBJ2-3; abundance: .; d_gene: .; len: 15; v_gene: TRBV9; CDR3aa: CASSRLNRGTDTQYF; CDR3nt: TGTGCCAGCAGCCGCCTTAACCGGGGCACAGATACGCAGTATTTT
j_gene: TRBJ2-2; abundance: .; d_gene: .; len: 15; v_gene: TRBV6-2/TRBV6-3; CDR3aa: CASSYPGWRTGELFF; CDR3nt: TGTGCCAGCAGTTATCCAGGGTGGAGGACCGGGGAGCTGTTTTTT
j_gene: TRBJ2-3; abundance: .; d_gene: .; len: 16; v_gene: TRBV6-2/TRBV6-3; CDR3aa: CASSPERGFSTDTQYF; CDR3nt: TGTGCCAGCAGCCCGGAACGGGGTTTCAGCACAGATACGCAGTATTTT
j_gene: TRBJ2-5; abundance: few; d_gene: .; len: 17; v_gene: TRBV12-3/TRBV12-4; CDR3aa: CASSSLGTEPEQETQYF; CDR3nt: TGTGCCAGCAGTTCCTTGGGAACCGAACCTGAACAAGAGACCCAGTACTTC
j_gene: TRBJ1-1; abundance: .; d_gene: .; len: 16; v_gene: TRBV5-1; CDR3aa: CASSPYRDGMNTEAFF; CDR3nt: TGCGCCAGCAGCCCCTATCGCGACGGAATGAACACTGAAGCTTTCTTT
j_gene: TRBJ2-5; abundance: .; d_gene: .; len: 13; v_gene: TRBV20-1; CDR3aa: CSAGLSRRETQYF; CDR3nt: TGCAGTGCTGGCCTGAGCCGTCGAGAGACCCAGTACTTC
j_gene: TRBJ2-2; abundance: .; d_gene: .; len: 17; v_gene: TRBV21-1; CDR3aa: CASSKVRGSMNTGELFF; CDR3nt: TGTGCCAGCAGCAAAGTAAGGGGTAGCATGAACACCGGGGAGCTGTTTTTT
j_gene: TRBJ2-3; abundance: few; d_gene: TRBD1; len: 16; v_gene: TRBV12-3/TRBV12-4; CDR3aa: CASSFGDRALADTQYF; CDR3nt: TGTGCCAGCAGTTTCGGGGACAGGGCGCTGGCAGATACGCAGTATTTT
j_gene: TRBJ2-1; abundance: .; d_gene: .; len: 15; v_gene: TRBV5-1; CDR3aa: CASSSSDEPYNEQFF; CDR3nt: TGCGCCAGCAGCTCTTCCGACGAGCCCTACAATGAGCAGTTCTTC
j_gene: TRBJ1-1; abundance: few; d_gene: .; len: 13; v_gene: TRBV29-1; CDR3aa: CSADQGMNTEAFF; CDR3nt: TGCAGCGCAGACCAGGGGATGAACACTGAAGCTTTCTTT
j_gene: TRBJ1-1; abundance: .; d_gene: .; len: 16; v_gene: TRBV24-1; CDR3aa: CATSDFRGYLNTEAFF; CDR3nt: TGTGCCACCAGTGATTTTAGGGGGTATTTGAACACTGAAGCTTTCTTT
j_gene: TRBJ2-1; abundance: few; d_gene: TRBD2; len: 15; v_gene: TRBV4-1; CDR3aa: CASSQIAGRFNEQFF; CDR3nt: TGCGCCAGCAGCCAGATAGCGGGGCGGTTCAATGAGCAGTTCTTC
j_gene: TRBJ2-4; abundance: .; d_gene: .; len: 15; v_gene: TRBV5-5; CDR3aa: CASSLWGTAENIQYF; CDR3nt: TGTGCCAGCAGCTTGTGGGGGACCGCCGAAAACATTCAGTACTTC
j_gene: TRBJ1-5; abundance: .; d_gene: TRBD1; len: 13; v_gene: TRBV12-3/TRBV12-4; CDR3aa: CASSFTGGQPQHF; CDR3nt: TGTGCCAGCAGTTTTACAGGGGGGCAGCCCCAGCATTTT
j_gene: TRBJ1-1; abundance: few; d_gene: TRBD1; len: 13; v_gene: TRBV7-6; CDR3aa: CASSISGGTEAFF; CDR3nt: TGTGCCAGCAGCATCTCAGGGGGCACTGAAGCTTTCTTT
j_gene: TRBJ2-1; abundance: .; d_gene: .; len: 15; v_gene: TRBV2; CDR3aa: CASSSARLPRYEQFF; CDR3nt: TGTGCCAGCAGTTCAGCCCGGCTCCCAAGGTATGAGCAGTTCTTC
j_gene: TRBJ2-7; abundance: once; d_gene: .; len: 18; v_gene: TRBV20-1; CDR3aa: CSARDKDRIILNNYEQYF; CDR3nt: TGCAGTGCTAGAGATAAGGACAGAATCATCCTAAACAACTACGAGCAGTACTTC
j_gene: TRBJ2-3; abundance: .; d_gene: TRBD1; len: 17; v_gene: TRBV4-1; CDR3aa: CASSQSGQGKITDTQYF; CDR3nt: TGCGCCAGCAGCCAGTCGGGACAGGGTAAGATCACAGATACGCAGTATTTT
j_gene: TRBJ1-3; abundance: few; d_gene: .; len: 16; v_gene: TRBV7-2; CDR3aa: CASSPQWGTSGNTIYF; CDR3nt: TGTGCCAGCAGCCCGCAGTGGGGCACTTCTGGAAACACCATATATTTT
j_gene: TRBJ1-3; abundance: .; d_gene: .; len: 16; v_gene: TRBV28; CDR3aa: CASSSDRRFSGNTIYF; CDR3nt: TGTGCCAGCAGTTCCGACAGGCGATTCTCTGGAAACACCATATATTTT
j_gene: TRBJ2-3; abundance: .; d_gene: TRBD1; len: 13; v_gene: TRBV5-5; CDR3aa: CASSSRPGQGLCF; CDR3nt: TGTGCCAGCAGTTCCCGACCGGGACAGGGGTTGTGTTTT
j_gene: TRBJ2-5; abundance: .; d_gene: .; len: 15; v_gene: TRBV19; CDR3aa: CASSSPGAAEVTQYF; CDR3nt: TGTGCCAGTAGTTCTCCGGGGGCAGCGGAGGTGACCCAGTACTTC
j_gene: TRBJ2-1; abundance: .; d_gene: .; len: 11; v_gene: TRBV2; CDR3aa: CASSDYGEQFF; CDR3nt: TGTGCCAGCAGTGACTACGGCGAGCAGTTCTTC
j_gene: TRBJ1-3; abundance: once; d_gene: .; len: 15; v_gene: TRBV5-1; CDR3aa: CASSLKAGSGNTIYF; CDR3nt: TGCGCCAGCAGCTTAAAAGCCGGATCTGGAAACACCATATATTTT
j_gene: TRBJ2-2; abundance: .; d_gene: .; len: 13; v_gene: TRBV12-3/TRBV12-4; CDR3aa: CANGQANTGELFF; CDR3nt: TGTGCCAACGGACAAGCGAACACCGGGGAGCTGTTTTTT
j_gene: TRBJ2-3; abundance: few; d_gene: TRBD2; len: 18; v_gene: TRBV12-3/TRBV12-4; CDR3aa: CASSPGRRTSGGTDTQYF; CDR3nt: TGTGCCAGCAGCCCGGGCCGCCGGACTAGCGGGGGCACAGATACGCAGTATTTT
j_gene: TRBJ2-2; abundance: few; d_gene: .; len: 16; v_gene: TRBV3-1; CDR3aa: CASSQEGQVNTGELFF; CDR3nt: TGTGCCAGCAGCCAAGAAGGGCAGGTTAACACCGGGGAGCTGTTTTTT
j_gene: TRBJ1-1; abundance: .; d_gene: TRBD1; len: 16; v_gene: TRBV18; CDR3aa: CASSRQDRVVNTEAFF; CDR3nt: TGTGCCAGCTCACGTCAAGACAGGGTTGTGAACACTGAAGCTTTCTTT
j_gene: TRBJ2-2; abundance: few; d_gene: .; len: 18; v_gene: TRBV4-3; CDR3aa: CASSQEGRLFPNTGELFF; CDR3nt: TGCGCCAGCAGCCAGGAGGGACGGTTATTCCCGAACACCGGGGAGCTGTTTTTT
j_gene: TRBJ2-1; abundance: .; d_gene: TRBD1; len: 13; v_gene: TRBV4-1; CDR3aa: CASQNVGDREQFF; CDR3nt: TGCGCCAGCCAAAATGTGGGGGACAGGGAGCAGTTCTTC
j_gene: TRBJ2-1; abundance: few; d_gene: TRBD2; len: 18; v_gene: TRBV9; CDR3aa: CASSPLAGEGVFYNEQFF; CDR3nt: TGTGCCAGCAGCCCACTAGCGGGGGAAGGGGTTTTCTACAATGAGCAGTTCTTC
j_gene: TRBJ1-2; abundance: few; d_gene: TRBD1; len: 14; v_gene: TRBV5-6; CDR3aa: CASSFLGTGPGYTF; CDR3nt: TGTGCCAGCAGCTTCCTCGGGACAGGGCCTGGCTACACCTTC
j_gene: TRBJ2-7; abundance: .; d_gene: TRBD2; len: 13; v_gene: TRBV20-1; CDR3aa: CSAEGTSVYEQYF; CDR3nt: TGCAGTGCTGAAGGGACTAGCGTCTACGAGCAGTACTTC
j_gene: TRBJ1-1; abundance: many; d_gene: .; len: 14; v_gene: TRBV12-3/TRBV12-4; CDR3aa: CASSLWGQNTEAFF; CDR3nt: TGTGCCAGCAGTTTATGGGGACAGAACACTGAAGCTTTCTTT
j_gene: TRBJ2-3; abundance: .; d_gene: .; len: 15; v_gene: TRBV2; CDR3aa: CASNLRDPPRDTQYF; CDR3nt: TGTGCCAGCAACCTCAGGGACCCCCCAAGAGATACGCAGTATTTT
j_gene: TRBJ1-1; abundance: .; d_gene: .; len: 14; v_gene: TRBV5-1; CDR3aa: CASSFTGGNTEAFF; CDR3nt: TGCGCCAGCAGCTTTACCGGGGGGAACACTGAAGCTTTCTTT
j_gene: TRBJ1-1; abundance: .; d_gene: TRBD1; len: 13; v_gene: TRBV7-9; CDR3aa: CASSRGQGFEAFF; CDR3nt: TGTGCCAGCAGCCGTGGACAGGGCTTTGAAGCTTTCTTT
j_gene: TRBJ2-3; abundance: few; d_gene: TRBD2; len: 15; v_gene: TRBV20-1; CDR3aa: CSARPLAGGTDTQYF; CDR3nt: TGCAGTGCTAGACCCCTAGCGGGGGGCACAGATACGCAGTATTTT
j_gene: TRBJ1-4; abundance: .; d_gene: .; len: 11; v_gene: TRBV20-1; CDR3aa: CSASSGEKLFF; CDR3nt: TGCAGTGCTAGCTCCGGTGAAAAACTGTTTTTT
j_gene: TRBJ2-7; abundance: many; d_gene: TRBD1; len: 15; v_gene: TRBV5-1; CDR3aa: CASSRTGTGPYEQYF; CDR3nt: TGTGCCAGCAGCCGAACCGGGACAGGGCCCTACGAGCAGTACTTC
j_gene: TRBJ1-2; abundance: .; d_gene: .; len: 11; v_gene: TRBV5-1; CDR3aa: CASSLEGKFTF; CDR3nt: TGCGCCAGCAGCTTGGAGGGGAAGTTCACCTTC